This TCR beta chain came from a study of T cells after yellow fever vaccination. The overall study: Fractions with few cells were prepared using SMART-Seq v4 Ultra Low Input.

TCRdb processed the 5' RACE reads anew with MiXCR; each CDR3 protein has one entry. Of some 220,000 distinct CDR3 sequences listed, about 3% were seen once; the top ten hold around 3.2%. Study findings and constraints: Overlap between CD4 and CD8 compartments was detected for a small share of clonotypes. Researchers cautioned that FACS-sorted repertoires could harbor abundant clonotypes contaminating from the bulk population. Boosting was followed by the reappearance of most primary-vaccination clones (under 97% CD4, roughly 90% CD8).

Trimming removed 6 bases from V and 7 bases from J, with 12 bases in between. Germline V gene sequence: CDR1 MNHNY, CDR2 SVGAGI (reference sequence). The CDR3 is 12 residues long. This clonotype has just a few counts. Its antigen is not identified. The clonotype originates from a young man who received the YFV17D yellow fever vaccine. The sample was CD4+ T cells sorted from PBMCs, taken 10 days after the yellow fever booster vaccination. The gene calls are TRBV6-6 and TRBJ1-2; D uncertain. The CDR3 region has the DNA TGTGCCAGCAGCAGCGGAGGAGGTGGCTACACCTTC. Its translation is CASSSGGGGYTF.